The T cell receptor (beta chain) described here comes from a study of regulatory T cells in long-lasting Graves disease. This clonotype has at least ten counts. Time point indicated: newly diagnosed GD, antithyroid drugs for less than 3 months. Making the TCR library involved RNA that had been extracted from PBMCs. HTBI primers from iRepertoire and Arm-PCR of CDR3 regions yielded the TCR beta libraries. TCRdb reprocessed the multiplex PCR reads via MiXCR and lists one record per CDR3 protein. The repertoire holds about 520,000 distinct CDR3 sequences, approximately 12% seen once, with 8.9% in the top ten. Germline V gives CDR1 GTSNPN, CDR2 SVGIG (reference sequence). After removal of 1 base from V and 4 bases from J, the junction contained 6 bases not matched to a gene. CDR3 length equals 14 residues. These data were likewise used in another study, on T cells in Graves' hyperthyroidism and ophthalmopathy.

The sequence derives from a woman in her 30s with Graves disease. The rearrangement joins TRBV30 to TRBJ1-2; 7 nucleotides match TRBD1. Sequencing used peripheral blood mononuclear cells (PBMCs), obtained at new diagnosis, from a patient treated with antithyroid drugs. The CDR3 DNA reads as TGTGCCTGGAGTGACAGGGGAGTTAGCTATGGCTACACCTTC. It is translated as CAWSDRGVSYGYTF.